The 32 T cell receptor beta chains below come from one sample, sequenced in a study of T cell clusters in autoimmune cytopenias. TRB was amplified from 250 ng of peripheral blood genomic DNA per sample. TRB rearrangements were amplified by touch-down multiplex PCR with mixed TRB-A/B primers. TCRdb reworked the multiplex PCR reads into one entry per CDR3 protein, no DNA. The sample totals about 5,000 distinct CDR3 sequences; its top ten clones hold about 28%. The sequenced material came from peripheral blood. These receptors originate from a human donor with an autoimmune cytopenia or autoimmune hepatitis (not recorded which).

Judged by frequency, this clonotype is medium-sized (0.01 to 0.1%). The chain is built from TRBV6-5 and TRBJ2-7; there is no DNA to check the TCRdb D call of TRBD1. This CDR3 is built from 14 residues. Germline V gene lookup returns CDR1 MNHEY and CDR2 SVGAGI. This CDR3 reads CASRGTGGTYEQYF.

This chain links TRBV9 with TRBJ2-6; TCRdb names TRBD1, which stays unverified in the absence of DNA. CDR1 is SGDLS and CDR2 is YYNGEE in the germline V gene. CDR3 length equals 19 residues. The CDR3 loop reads CASSLGTGGLLSGANVLTF.

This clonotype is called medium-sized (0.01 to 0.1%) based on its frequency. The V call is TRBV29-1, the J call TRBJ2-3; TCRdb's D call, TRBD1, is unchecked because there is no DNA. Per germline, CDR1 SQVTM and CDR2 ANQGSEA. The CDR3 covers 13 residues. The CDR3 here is CSVDRGVGDTQYF.

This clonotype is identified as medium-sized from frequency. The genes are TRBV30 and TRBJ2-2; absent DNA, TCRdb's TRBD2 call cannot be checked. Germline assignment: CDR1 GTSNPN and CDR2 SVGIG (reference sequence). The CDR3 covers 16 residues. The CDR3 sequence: CAWSVTSGRATGELFF.

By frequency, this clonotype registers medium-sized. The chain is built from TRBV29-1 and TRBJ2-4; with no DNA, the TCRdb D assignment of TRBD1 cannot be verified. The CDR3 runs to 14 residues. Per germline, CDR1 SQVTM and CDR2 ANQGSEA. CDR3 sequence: CSATRAGTKNIQYF. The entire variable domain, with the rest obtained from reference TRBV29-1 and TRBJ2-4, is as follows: SAVISQKPSRDICQRGTSLTIQCQVDSQVTMMFWYRQQPGQSLTLIATANQGSEATYESGFVIDKFPISRPNLTFSTLTVSNMSPEDSSIYLCSATRAGTKNIQYFGAGTRLSVL.

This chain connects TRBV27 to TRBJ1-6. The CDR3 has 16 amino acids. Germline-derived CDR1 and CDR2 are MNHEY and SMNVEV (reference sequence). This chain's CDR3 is CASRLSTGSTNSPLHF.

CDR3 protein: CASSWGQGEANEQFF. The chain recombines TRBV6-2 or TRBV6-3 with TRBJ2-1; TCRdb returns TRBD1, unconfirmable since there is no DNA. The CDR3 is 15 amino acids. CDR1 and CDR2 (germline): MNHEY, SVGEGT.

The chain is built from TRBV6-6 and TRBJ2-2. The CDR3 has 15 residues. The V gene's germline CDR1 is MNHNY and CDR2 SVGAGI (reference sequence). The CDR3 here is CASSYTTPNTGELFF.

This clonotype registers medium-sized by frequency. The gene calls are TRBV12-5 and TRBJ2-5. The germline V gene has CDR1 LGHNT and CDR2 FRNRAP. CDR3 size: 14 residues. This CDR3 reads CASGLSTLGETQYF.

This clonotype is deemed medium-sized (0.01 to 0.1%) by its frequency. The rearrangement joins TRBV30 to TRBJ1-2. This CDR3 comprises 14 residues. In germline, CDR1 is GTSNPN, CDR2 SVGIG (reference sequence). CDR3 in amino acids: CAWRPEGPGNGYTF.

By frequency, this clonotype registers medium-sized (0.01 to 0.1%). CDR3 residues: CASSSRNSPLHF. The chain carries TRBV12-3 or TRBV12-4 and TRBJ1-6. This CDR3 is built from 12 residues.

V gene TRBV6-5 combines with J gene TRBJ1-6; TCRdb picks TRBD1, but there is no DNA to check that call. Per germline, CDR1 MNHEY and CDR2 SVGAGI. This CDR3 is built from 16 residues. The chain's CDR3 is CASSENGLRGFSPLHF.

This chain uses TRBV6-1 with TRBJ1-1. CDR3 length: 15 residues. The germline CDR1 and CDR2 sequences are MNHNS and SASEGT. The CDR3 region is CASSEGRAGSAEAFF.

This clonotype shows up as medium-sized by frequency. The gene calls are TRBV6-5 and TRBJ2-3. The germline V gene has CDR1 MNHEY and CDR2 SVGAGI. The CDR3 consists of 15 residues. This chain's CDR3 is CASSYSPTSYDTQYF.

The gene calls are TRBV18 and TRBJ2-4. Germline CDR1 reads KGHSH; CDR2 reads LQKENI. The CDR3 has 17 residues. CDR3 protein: CASSPKIITAAKNIQYF.

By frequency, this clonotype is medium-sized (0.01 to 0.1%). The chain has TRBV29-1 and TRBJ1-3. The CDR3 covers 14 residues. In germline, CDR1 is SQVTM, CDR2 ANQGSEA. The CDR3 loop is CSALTGSSGNTIYF.

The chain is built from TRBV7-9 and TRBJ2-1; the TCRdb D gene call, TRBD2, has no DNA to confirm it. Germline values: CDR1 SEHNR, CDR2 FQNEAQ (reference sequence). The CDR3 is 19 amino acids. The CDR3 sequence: CASSLKGGGPSSSVNEQFF.

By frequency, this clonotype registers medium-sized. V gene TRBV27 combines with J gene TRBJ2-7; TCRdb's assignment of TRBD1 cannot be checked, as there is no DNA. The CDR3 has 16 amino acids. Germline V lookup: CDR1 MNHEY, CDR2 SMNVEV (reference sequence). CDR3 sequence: CASSLGPGQVPYEQYF.

CDR3 sequence reads: CASRVTDTQYF. The V and J genes are TRBV2 and TRBJ2-3. CDR3 length: 11 amino acids. In germline, CDR1 is SNHLY, CDR2 FYNNEI.

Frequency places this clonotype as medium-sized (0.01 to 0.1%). This CDR3 reads CSARSSGGSVGTQYF. The chain employs TRBV20-1 and TRBJ2-5; TCRdb indicates TRBD2, and absent DNA this call remains unverified. The CDR3 covers 15 residues. The V gene's germline CDR1 is DFQATT and CDR2 SNEGSKA (reference sequence).

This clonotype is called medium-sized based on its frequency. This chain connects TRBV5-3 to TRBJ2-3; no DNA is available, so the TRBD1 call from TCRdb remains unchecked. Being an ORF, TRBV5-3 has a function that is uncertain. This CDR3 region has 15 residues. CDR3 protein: CARSLFRGRADTQYF.

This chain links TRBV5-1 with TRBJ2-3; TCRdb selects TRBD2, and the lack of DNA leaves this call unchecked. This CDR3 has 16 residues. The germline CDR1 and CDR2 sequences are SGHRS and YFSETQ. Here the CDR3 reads CASSSLAGDLTDTQYF.

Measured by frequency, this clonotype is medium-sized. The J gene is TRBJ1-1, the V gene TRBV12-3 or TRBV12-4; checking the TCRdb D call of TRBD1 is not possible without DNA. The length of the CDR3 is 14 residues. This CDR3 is CASSLAQGYTEAFF.

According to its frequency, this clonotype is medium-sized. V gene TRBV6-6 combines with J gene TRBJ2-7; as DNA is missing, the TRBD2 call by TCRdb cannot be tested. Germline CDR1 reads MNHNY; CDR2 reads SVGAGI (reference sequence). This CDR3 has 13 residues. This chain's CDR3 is CASAIAGGYEQYF.

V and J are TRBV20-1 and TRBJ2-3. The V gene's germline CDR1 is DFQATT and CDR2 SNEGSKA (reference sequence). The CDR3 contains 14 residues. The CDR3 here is CSARDRPSTDTQYF.

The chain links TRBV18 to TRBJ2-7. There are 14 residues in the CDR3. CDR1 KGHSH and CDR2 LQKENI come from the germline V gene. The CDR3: CASSPLGRGYEQYF.

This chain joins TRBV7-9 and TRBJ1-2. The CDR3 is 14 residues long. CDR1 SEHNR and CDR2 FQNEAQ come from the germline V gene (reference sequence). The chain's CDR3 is CASSQSTGYYGYTF. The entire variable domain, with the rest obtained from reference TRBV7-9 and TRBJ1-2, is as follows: DTGVSQNPRHKITKRGQNVTFRCDPISEHNRLYWYRQTLGQGPEFLTYFQNEAQLEKSRLLSDRFSAERPKGSFSTLEIQRTEQGDSAMYLCASSQSTGYYGYTFGSGTRLTVV.

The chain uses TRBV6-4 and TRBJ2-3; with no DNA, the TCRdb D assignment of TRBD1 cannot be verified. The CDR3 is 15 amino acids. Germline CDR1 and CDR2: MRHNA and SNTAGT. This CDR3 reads CASSGTGRLTDTQYF.

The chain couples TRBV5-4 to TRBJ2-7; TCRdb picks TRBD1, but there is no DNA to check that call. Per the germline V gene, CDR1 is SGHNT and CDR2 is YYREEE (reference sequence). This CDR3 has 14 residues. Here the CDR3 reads CASSPVQGAVEQYF.

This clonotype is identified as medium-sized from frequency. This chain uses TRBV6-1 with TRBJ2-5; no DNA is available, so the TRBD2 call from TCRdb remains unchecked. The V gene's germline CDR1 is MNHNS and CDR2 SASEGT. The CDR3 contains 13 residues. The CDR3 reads CASSGLAGETQYF.

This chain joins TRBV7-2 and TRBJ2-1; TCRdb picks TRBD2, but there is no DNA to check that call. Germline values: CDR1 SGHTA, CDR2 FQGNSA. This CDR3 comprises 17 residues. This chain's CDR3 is CASSFNLAGPIYNEQFF.

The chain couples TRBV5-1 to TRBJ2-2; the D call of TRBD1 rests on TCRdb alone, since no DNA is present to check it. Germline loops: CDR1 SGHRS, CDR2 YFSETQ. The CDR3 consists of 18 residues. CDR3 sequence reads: CASSWRFGGTANTGELFF.